The rows below give T cell receptor beta chains drawn from one sample of a study of T cell changes during pregnancy in multiple sclerosis. Profiling relied on immunoSEQ multiplex PCR, and the TCRdb table lists in-frame clones only, not all of them. The sample includes about 93,000 clones, about 91% of them seen just once. Sequenced material: peripheral blood, taken before pregnancy. These receptor sequences come from a female donor with multiple sclerosis, enrolled in a pregnancy study. Each CDR3 is given with its conserved first and last residue. Each record gives: D gene, clone size, V gene, J gene, CDR3 DNA, CDR3 protein. A D gene is named only where the DNA matches it firmly. Part of the rows lack a size; the others show once, few, many or a class for expanded clones.

d_gene: NA; abundance: NA; v_gene: TRBV10-3; j_gene: TRBJ2-1; CDR3nt: TGTGCCATCAGGGGGACAGGGGAGGTGGCGGGGGGGCGGAATGAGCAGTTCTTC; CDR3aa: CAIRGTGEVAGGRNEQFF
d_gene: TRBD1; abundance: NA; v_gene: TRBV5-1; j_gene: TRBJ1-1; CDR3nt: TGCGCCAGCAGCTTGGGGAGGACAGGGGGCCTCAGGAACACTGAAGCTTTCTTT; CDR3aa: CASSLGRTGGLRNTEAFF
d_gene: NA; abundance: NA; v_gene: TRBV5-5; j_gene: TRBJ2-7; CDR3nt: TGTGCCAGCAGTTCGGCTCAACAGGGTCTGAGCTACGAGCAGTACTTC; CDR3aa: CASSSAQQGLSYEQYF
d_gene: TRBD2; abundance: NA; v_gene: TRBV5-1; j_gene: TRBJ2-1; CDR3nt: TGCGCCAGCAGCTCGGGACTAGCGAACAATGAGCAGTTCTTC; CDR3aa: CASSSGLANNEQFF
d_gene: NA; abundance: NA; v_gene: TRBV11-2; j_gene: TRBJ1-1; CDR3nt: TGTGCCAGCAGCTCGACAGGTGCTGAAGCTTTCTTT; CDR3aa: CASSSTGAEAFF
d_gene: TRBD1; abundance: NA; v_gene: TRBV14; j_gene: TRBJ1-1; CDR3nt: TGTGCCAGCAGCCAAACAGGGGGCTGGACTGAAGCTTTCTTT; CDR3aa: CASSQTGGWTEAFF
d_gene: NA; abundance: NA; v_gene: TRBV2; j_gene: TRBJ2-3; CDR3nt: TGTGCCAGCAGTGAGTCGCTATATACGCAGTATTTT; CDR3aa: CASSESLYTQYF
d_gene: NA; abundance: NA; v_gene: TRBV19; j_gene: TRBJ2-3; CDR3nt: TGTGCCAGTAGTATTGAAGGCAGGGCCCCAGATACGCAGTATTTT; CDR3aa: CASSIEGRAPDTQYF
d_gene: NA; abundance: once; v_gene: TRBV19; j_gene: TRBJ2-2; CDR3nt: TGTGCCAGTCACCTTAGTGGGGGGTTGGAGACCGGGGAGCTGTTTTTT; CDR3aa: CASHLSGGLETGELFF
d_gene: TRBD1; abundance: NA; v_gene: TRBV9; j_gene: TRBJ1-1; CDR3nt: TGTGCCAGCAGCCCCCAGACAGGGATTGAAGCTTTCTTT; CDR3aa: CASSPQTGIEAFF
d_gene: NA; abundance: NA; v_gene: TRBV5-8; j_gene: TRBJ2-7; CDR3nt: TGTGCCAGCAGCTTGCGAGGGCGCGAGCAGTACTTC; CDR3aa: CASSLRGREQYF
d_gene: TRBD1; abundance: NA; v_gene: TRBV6-1; j_gene: TRBJ1-3; CDR3nt: TGTGCCAGCAGTGAACAGGGGGCGTCTGGAAACACCATATATTTT; CDR3aa: CASSEQGASGNTIYF
d_gene: NA; abundance: NA; v_gene: TRBV18; j_gene: TRBJ1-4; CDR3nt: TGTGCCAGCTCACCCGTTGACAGAGTTAATGAAAAACTGTTTTTT; CDR3aa: CASSPVDRVNEKLFF
d_gene: TRBD1; abundance: NA; v_gene: TRBV18; j_gene: TRBJ1-1; CDR3nt: TGTGCCAGCTCCCGGGCTGCACCGGGACAGGGGATTGAAGCTTTCTTT; CDR3aa: CASSRAAPGQGIEAFF
d_gene: TRBD2; abundance: NA; v_gene: TRBV18; j_gene: TRBJ2-1; CDR3nt: TGTGCCAGCTCACCGACGCCTAGCGGGAGTAATGAGCAGTTCTTC; CDR3aa: CASSPTPSGSNEQFF
d_gene: NA; abundance: NA; v_gene: TRBV2; j_gene: TRBJ1-1; CDR3nt: TGTGCCGGGACGTTAGGACAGAGAAACACTGAAGCTTTCTTT; CDR3aa: CAGTLGQRNTEAFF
d_gene: NA; abundance: NA; v_gene: TRBV18; j_gene: TRBJ1-3; CDR3nt: TGTGCCAGCCCGGACCCAGGGGGAAACACCATATATTTT; CDR3aa: CASPDPGGNTIYF
d_gene: NA; abundance: NA; v_gene: TRBV5-1; j_gene: TRBJ1-1; CDR3nt: TGCGCCAGCAGCCCTATAGGGGTTGGCACTGAAGCTTTCTTT; CDR3aa: CASSPIGVGTEAFF
d_gene: NA; abundance: NA; v_gene: TRBV6-1; j_gene: TRBJ2-7; CDR3nt: TGTGCCAGCAGTGAGACGGGTTACGAGCAGTACTTC; CDR3aa: CASSETGYEQYF
d_gene: NA; abundance: NA; v_gene: TRBV5-1; j_gene: TRBJ2-1; CDR3nt: TGCGCCAGCAGCTTGGGACACGGGGTAATCGGTGAGCAGTTCTTC; CDR3aa: CASSLGHGVIGEQFF
d_gene: NA; abundance: NA; v_gene: TRBV5-4; j_gene: TRBJ2-2; CDR3nt: TGTGCCAGCAGCTTGGGCGCAGACTTGAACACCGGGGAGCTGTTTTTT; CDR3aa: CASSLGADLNTGELFF
d_gene: TRBD1; abundance: NA; v_gene: TRBV27; j_gene: TRBJ2-5; CDR3nt: TGTGCCAGCAGTTTCTTTGGCAGGGGGCAAGAGACCCAGTACTTC; CDR3aa: CASSFFGRGQETQYF
d_gene: TRBD1; abundance: NA; v_gene: TRBV28; j_gene: TRBJ2-3; CDR3nt: TGTGCCAGCAGTTCATCGGACAGGGGGCTAACGCAGTATTTT; CDR3aa: CASSSSDRGLTQYF
d_gene: NA; abundance: NA; v_gene: TRBV4-3; j_gene: TRBJ2-3; CDR3nt: TGCGCCAGCAGCCAAGAAGCGGGAATGGGGGCGGGAGATACGCAGTATTTT; CDR3aa: CASSQEAGMGAGDTQYF
d_gene: TRBD1; abundance: NA; v_gene: TRBV18; j_gene: TRBJ2-7; CDR3nt: TGTGCCAGCTCACTCCGGGACAGGGTTTCCTCCGAGCAGTACTTC; CDR3aa: CASSLRDRVSSEQYF
d_gene: TRBD1; abundance: few; v_gene: TRBV5-4; j_gene: TRBJ1-6; CDR3nt: TGTGCCAGCAGCTCGGACAGGGTAGGGCATTCACCCCTCCACTTT; CDR3aa: CASSSDRVGHSPLHF
d_gene: NA; abundance: NA; v_gene: TRBV7-2; j_gene: TRBJ2-1; CDR3nt: TGTGCCAGCAGCCCGCCTCGCTCCCAGAACAATGAGCAGTTCTTC; CDR3aa: CASSPPRSQNNEQFF
d_gene: NA; abundance: few; v_gene: TRBV19; j_gene: TRBJ1-3; CDR3nt: TGTGCCAGTAGTATATCGGGGGACGCAGGTAACACCATATATTTT; CDR3aa: CASSISGDAGNTIYF